Given below is one TCR beta chain in context. In the original workflow: Amplified reference gene primers provided the basis for estimating nucleated cell counts. The method was immunoSEQ multiplex PCR; TCRdb's version includes in-frame clones alone and lacks a portion of them. That table gives V, J and clone size, and the DNA gave D and trimming. Of around 140,000 clones listed, 65% to 80% were seen once; the top ten hold 16%. The data belong to a study of blood T cell repertoires in COVID-19. About the study: The United States, Italy and Spain provided the acute and convalescent COVID-19 samples. Sources were T cells, B-cell-depleted T cells, or PBMCs; the material itself was cDNA or gDNA.

This receptor was identified in a man aged 45-65 years with acute or convalescent COVID-19. Sequencing was done on a sample of peripheral blood.

The CDR3 nucleotides are TGTGCCAGCTCACCCCCCCGGAGCGGGGGGTTCAATGAGCAGTTCTTC. This codes for CASSPPRSGGFNEQFF. This chain uses TRBV18 with TRBJ2-1; 9 bases are a match to TRBD2. CDR1 and CDR2 from the germline V gene are KGHSH and LQKENI. There are 16 residues in the CDR3. The V segment lost 3 bases and the J segment 6 bases; nucleotides outside the gene matches: 9.